This entry is about one T cell receptor (beta chain). The CDR3 length is 16 residues. V shed 6 bases and J 12 bases; nucleotides not matched to a gene: 18. The germline V gene encodes CDR1 MDHEN and CDR2 SYDVKM. These data come from a study of cytomegalovirus exposure and HLA in healthy donors. Amplification used 60 Vbeta primers and 13 Jbeta primers. TCRdb keeps only in-frame clones here, not all; method: immunoSEQ multiplex PCR. The sample records 120,000 to 150,000 clones, 76% being singletons. This clonotype was obtained from a man aged 18 to 30 in good health and CMV-seronegative. The chain uses TRBV28 and TRBJ2-7; 12 bases map to TRBD2. Sequenced sample: PBMCs. The CDR3 sequence: CASRPPIGTSGPEGYF. CDR3 in DNA: TGTGCCAGCAGACCTCCGATCGGGACTAGCGGGCCGGAGGGGTACTTC.